This TCR beta chain is drawn from a study of CD8+ T cells in alopecia areata. This CDR3 has 13 amino acids. Germline CDR1 and CDR2: MNHEY and SVGAGI. The ends were cut back, 0 bases at V and 2 bases at J, with 3 bases in the middle. A word on this clone: This same CDR3 is encoded by further DNA sequences in the sample.

After isolation, RNA underwent reverse transcription to generate cDNA as the sequencing template. Sequencing was performed with immunoSEQ multiplex PCR; in TCRdb, only in-frame clones are kept and a portion is missing. The sample has about 130,000 clones; around 49% are singletons. The sequenced sample was CD8+ T cells sorted from blood, obtained at week 0. This sequence was found in a human donor with alopecia areata. The V gene is TRBV6-5, the J gene TRBJ2-3; no firm D call. CDR3 sequence reads: CASSYSSTDTQYF. The CDR3 DNA is TGTGCCAGCAGTTACTCGTCCACAGATACGCAGTATTTT.